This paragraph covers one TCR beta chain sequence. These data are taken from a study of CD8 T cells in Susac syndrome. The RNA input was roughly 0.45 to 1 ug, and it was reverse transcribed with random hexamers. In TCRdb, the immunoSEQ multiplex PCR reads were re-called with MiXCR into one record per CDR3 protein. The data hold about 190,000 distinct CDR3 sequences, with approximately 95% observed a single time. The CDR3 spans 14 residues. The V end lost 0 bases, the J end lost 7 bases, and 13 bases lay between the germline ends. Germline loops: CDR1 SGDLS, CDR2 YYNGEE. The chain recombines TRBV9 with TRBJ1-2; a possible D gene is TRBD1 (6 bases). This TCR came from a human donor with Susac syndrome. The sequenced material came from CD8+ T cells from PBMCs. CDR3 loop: CASSVGGGASGYTF. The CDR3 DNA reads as TGTGCCAGCAGCGTAGGAGGGGGGGCCTCTGGCTACACCTTC.